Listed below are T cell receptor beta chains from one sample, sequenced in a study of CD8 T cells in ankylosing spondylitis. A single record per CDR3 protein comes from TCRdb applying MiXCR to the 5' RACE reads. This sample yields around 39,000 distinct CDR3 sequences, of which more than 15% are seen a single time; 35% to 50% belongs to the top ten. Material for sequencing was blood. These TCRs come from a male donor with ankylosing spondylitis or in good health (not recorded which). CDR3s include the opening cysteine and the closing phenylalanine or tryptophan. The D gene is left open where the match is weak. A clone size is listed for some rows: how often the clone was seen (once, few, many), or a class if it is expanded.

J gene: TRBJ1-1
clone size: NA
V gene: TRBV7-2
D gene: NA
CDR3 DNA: TGTGCCAGCAGCTTAGGGTTCATAAACACTGAAGCTTTCTTT
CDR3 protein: CASSLGFINTEAFF

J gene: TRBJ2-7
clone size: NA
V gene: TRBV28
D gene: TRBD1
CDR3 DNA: TGTGCCAGCAGTTCCGCCTGGACAGGGGCCTACGAGCAGTACTTC
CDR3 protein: CASSSAWTGAYEQYF

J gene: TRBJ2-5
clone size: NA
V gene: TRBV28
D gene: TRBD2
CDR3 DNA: TGTGCCAGCAGTTTGGCGCGGGGGGGACAAGAGACCCAGTACTTC
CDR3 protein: CASSLARGGQETQYF

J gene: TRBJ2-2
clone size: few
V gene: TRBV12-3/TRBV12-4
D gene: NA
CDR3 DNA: TGTGCCAGCAGTTTCCGTGACGGATCCGGGGAGCTGTTTTTT
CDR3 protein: CASSFRDGSGELFF

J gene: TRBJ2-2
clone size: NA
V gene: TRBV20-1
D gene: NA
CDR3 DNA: TGCAGTGCTAGAGAGGGGGGTCGCCCCGGGGAGCTGTTTTTT
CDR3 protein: CSAREGGRPGELFF

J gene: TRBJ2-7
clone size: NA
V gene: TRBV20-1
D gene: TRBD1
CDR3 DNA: TGCAGTGCTAGGCCGTTAGGGGGCGGCTACGAGCAGTACTTC
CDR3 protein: CSARPLGGGYEQYF

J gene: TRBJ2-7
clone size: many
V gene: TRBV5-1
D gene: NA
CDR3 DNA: TGCGCCAGCAGCACCGGGGGGCCAGCCTACGAGCAGTACTTC
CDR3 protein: CASSTGGPAYEQYF

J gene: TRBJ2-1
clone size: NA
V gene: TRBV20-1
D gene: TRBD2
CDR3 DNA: TGCAGTGCCGTGGGGCTAGCGGACTACAATGAGCAGTTCTTC
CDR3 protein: CSAVGLADYNEQFF

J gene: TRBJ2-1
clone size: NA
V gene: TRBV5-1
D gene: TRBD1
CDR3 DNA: TGCGCCAGCAGCTTGGAGGGACAGGGGGCTATTGATGAGCAGTTCTTC
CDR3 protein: CASSLEGQGAIDEQFF

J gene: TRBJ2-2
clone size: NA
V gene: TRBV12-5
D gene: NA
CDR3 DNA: TGTGCTAGTGGTTTGAGATCTCCCGCCGGGGAGCTGTTTTTT
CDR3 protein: CASGLRSPAGELFF

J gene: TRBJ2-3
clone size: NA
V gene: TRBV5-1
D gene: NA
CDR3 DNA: TGCGCCAGCAGCTTAGGGCAGACCAGCATCGATACGCAGTATTTT
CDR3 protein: CASSLGQTSIDTQYF

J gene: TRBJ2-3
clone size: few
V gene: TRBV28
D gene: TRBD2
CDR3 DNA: TGTGCCAGCGGGGGGGTAAGCGGGACAGATACGCAGTATTTT
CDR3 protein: CASGGVSGTDTQYF

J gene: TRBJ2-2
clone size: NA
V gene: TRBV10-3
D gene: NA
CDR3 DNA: TGTGCCATCAGTTCCCCGAGGGGTAACACCGGGGAGCTGTTTTTT
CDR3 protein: CAISSPRGNTGELFF

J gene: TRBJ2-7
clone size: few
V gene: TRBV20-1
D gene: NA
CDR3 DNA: TGCAGTGCTACGGGGAGCGAGCAGTACTTC
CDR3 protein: CSATGSEQYF

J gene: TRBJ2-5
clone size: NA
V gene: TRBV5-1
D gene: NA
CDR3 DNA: TGCGCCAGCAGCTTGGGGGGTAGGGACGAGACCCAGTACTTC
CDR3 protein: CASSLGGRDETQYF

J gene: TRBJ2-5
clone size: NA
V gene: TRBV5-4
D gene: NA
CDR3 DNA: TGTGCCAGCAGCGGGGGACGCTTCCAAGAGACCCAGTACTTC
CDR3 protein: CASSGGRFQETQYF

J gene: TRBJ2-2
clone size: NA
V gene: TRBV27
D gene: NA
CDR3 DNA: TGTGCCAGCAGGCACACAGGAACCGGGGAGCTGTTTTTT
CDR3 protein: CASRHTGTGELFF

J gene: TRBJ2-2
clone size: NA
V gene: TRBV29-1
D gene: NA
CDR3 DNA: TGCAGCGTTGGGGGGACGGCAAACACCGGGGAGCTGTTTTTT
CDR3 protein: CSVGGTANTGELFF

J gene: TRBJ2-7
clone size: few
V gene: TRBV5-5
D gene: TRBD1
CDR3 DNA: TGTGCCAGCAGCTTTTGGGACAGGGGGCGAGACGAGCAGTACTTC
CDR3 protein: CASSFWDRGRDEQYF

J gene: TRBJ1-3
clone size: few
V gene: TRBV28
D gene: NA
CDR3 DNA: TGTGCCATAACAGGGAGAGGCACCATATATTTT
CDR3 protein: CAITGRGTIYF